The 8 T cell receptor beta chains below were found in one sample sequenced in a study of T-cell memory formation after mild COVID-19. MiXCR, run by TCRdb on the 5' RACE reads, gives a single entry per CDR3 protein. The sample contains around 300,000 distinct CDR3 sequences, roughly 13% of which appear only once. The material sequenced was PBMCs or a T cell subset sorted from them (not recorded which). These TCRs come from a man aged 18 to 35 who had mild COVID-19 (a few samples of this study predate the infection). Cell type and time point are not known.

V is TRBV13 and J is TRBJ2-1, with D unclear. CDR1 PRHDT and CDR2 FYEKMQ come from the germline V gene (reference sequence). This CDR3 comprises 14 residues. Trimming cost V 3 bases and J 8 bases, with 14 bases left between them. The CDR3 DNA is TGTGCCAGCAGCTTCAGTCTTGCGACTTATGAGCAGTTCTTC. Encoded protein: CASSFSLATYEQFF.

The V gene is TRBV7-9, the J gene TRBJ2-1; D remains unclear. CDR3 length: 12 amino acids. Germline values: CDR1 SEHNR, CDR2 FQNEAQ (reference sequence). V was trimmed by 5 bases and J by 8 bases, leaving 10 bases between them. In DNA, the CDR3 is TGTGCCAGCAGCATAAGGGTGGATGAGCAGTTCTTC. This translates into CASSIRVDEQFF. Filled out from reference TRBV7-9 and TRBJ2-1, the complete variable domain reads DTGVSQNPRHKITKRGQNVTFRCDPISEHNRLYWYRQTLGQGPEFLTYFQNEAQLEKSRLLSDRFSAERPKGSFSTLEIQRTEQGDSAMYLCASSIRVDEQFFGPGTRLTVL.

This clonotype was counted at least ten times. CDR3 region: CASSRGASNQPQHF. CDR3 sequence (DNA): TGTGCCAGCTCTAGGGGGGCAAGCAATCAGCCCCAGCATTTT. The rearrangement uses TRBV28 and TRBJ1-5; maybe TRBD1 (6 bases). The CDR3 consists of 14 residues. Trimming stripped 8 bases from V and 1 base from J, with 12 bases between. The V gene's germline CDR1 is MDHEN and CDR2 SYDVKM.

The CDR3 DNA reads as TGTGCCAGCAGCTTAGATCGGTCTCAGCCCCAGCATTTT. Its protein product is CASSLDRSQPQHF. The chain links TRBV11-2 to TRBJ1-5; D not certain. The V and J ends lost 0 bases and 6 bases respectively, with 6 bases between them. Germline V CDR1 and CDR2: SGHAT, FQNNGV. This CDR3 region has 13 residues.

The genes are TRBV11-2 and TRBJ2-5; 11 nucleotides agree with TRBD2. The germline V gene encodes CDR1 SGHAT and CDR2 FQNNGV. The V and J ends lost 5 bases and 1 base, in that order; junction bases with no gene match: 6. The CDR3 runs to 16 residues. The CDR3 sequence is CASSPFGTSGQETQYF. DNA for the CDR3: TGTGCCAGCAGCCCTTTCGGGACTAGCGGCCAAGAGACCCAGTACTTC.

V usage is TRBV6-5 and J usage is TRBJ1-4, with D tentatively TRBD1 (5 bases). The V end lost 6 bases, the J end lost 5 bases, and 13 bases lay between the germline ends. Germline values: CDR1 MNHEY, CDR2 SVGAGI. CDR3 length: 14 amino acids. CDR3 sequence: CASRPGPRNEKLFF. In DNA form, the CDR3 reads TGTGCCAGCAGACCGGGACCGAGGAATGAAAAACTGTTTTTT.

Only one count was recorded for this clonotype. This chain connects TRBV18 to TRBJ2-7, with D possibly being TRBD1 or TRBD2 (6 bases each). The V gene lost 3 bases and the J gene lost 3 bases, with 12 bases spanning the gap. Germline-derived CDR1 and CDR2 are KGHSH and LQKENI. CDR3 length equals 14 residues. In DNA, the CDR3 is TGTGCCAGCTCACCCCTCCGGGGGCGCTACGAGCAGTACTTC. As protein: CASSPLRGRYEQYF.

This chain joins TRBV20-1 and TRBJ2-1, with D possibly being TRBD1 (5 bases). Germline V gene sequence: CDR1 DFQATT, CDR2 SNEGSKA (reference sequence). The CDR3 runs to 14 residues. Trimming removed 5 bases from V and 0 bases from J, with 11 bases in between. CDR3 sequence (DNA): TGCAGTGCTCTGTGGGGCGGCTCCTACAATGAGCAGTTCTTC. It yields the protein CSALWGGSYNEQFF.